Sequencing of this TCR beta chain was carried out in a study of shared clonotypes between healthy human individuals (dated by TCRdb to 2019 to 2021). Regarding the study in general: A couple of women and a few men aged 18 to 49 years were included in the cohort. To estimate repertoire size and how much clonotype sharing occurs between individuals, the study deeply sequenced the blood TCR repertoires of roughly 5 healthy adults. For each donor, CD4 naive and CD4 memory were each run on three plates, CD8 naive on two plates, and CD8 memory on one plate. Libraries were prepared and TCR repertoires were sequenced by different laboratories using diverse techniques, in order to increase sequencing depth and limit assay-specific biases. Per donor, leukapheresis produced somewhere between about 0.94 and 9.5 billion PBMCs. Study-wide conclusions, independent of this receptor: Pairwise subsampling indicated that sequencing depth was expected to affect the degree of clonotype sharing among donors. Estimated clonotype richness was generally larger for naive than for memory subsets. Only blood was sampled, and tissue TCR repertoires likely differ from those in blood. Higher generation probabilities were observed for clonotypes shared by all four sorted-subset donors than for non-shared clonotypes. Sharing across a handful of donors was observed for approximately 5% of naive CD4, over 3% of naive CD8, roughly 2.3% of memory CD4, and roughly 0.43% of memory CD8 clonotypes. Because the study included a small number of donors, the genetic and exposure-history diversity represented was limited. Even with the large sequencing depth, rarefaction of the sorted-subset datasets indicated that sequencing was incomplete.

The donors were healthy, HIV-negative adults with no recently reported acute infections or vaccinations. Every donor was a Caucasian adult living in Nashville, Tennessee, USA. Magnetic negative selection was used to enrich CD4+ T cells, after which naive cells were positively selected on CD45RA and the negative fraction became the memory subset. After blood collection by leukapheresis, PBMCs were isolated using Ficoll-Histopaque density gradient centrifugation and then cryopreserved in the vapor phase of liquid nitrogen. Analytical flow cytometry was used to check the purity and quantity of every magnetically sorted T cell population. Each sorted fraction had its genomic DNA isolated and then quantified by UV absorbance on a Nanodrop 2000c. Using the deep immunoSEQ assay, multiplex PCR amplified TCR CDR3 regions from genomic DNA. Extracted genomic DNA from each cell subset was distributed evenly across all wells of several immunoSEQ 96-well plates, and each plate was treated as a replicate. For sorted subsets, each replicate PCR was loaded with roughly 200 ng genomic DNA, equivalent to 25,000 to 35,000 T cell genomes. Purified libraries were measured with a Qubit 3.0 fluorometer, size-checked on a Bioanalyzer 2100, and measured again with the KAPA Library Quantification kit. A separate single-read 150-cycle Illumina NextSeq 550 flow cell was used to sequence each immunoSEQ 96-well plate. The published analysis was carried out like this. The immunoSEQ output contained only junctional sequences without quality scores, so filtering could not match that applied to full-length reads. Sequences were annotated with PyIR, a Python wrapper for IgBLAST v1.9, using IMGT germline references to assign V/J genes and CDR3. Reads were filtered out if the reads had weak V/J assignments (E-value above 1e-6), no CDR3, stop codons, out-of-frame junctions, or ambiguous translated residues. A V3J clonotype was defined by an identical inferred V gene, J gene, and CDR3 amino acid sequence. The percentage overlap between two repertoires was calculated by dividing the number of shared unique clonotypes by the size of the smaller repertoire. Three approaches were used to assess repertoire richness: RTK rarefaction, the Chao1 estimator, and Recon v2.1 estimates of unobserved clonotypes. Generation probabilities for all TCRbeta clonotypes obtained by the gDNA method from a handful of donors were computed using OLGA. TCRdb mirrors the immuneACCESS table, restricted to in-frame sequences. Some clones are absent from its copies; in checked studies, under half trace to an unresolved V gene, and the reason for the others is unknown. V, J and clone size were drawn from that table, and D and trimming were deduced from the DNA. In this sample the table shows over 2 million clones, roughly 94% of which occur a single time. The ten largest clonotypes hold about 0.13% of the sample.

This clone was seen a handful of times. Its antigen is not yet known. No base-level quality is on record; no much larger clone is a single base apart. Other DNA sequences in the same sample also yield this CDR3. According to the germline V gene (reference sequence), CDR1 reads GTSNPN and CDR2 reads SVGIG. CDR3 length: 13 amino acids, cysteine to phenylalanine. Only the CDR3 portion is preserved as DNA: 39 bases, with reading frame beginning at the first base. V has 2 bases trimmed and J has 5 bases trimmed; junction bases matching no gene number 2. The source material was naive CD4+ T cells sorted from blood. The sample's cell subset or site label, in plain terms: CD45RA+ positively selected. This receptor chain uses TRBV30 and TRBJ1-5; 8 nucleotides in the junction match TRBD1. The sequence was collected from a man aged 18-30 years in good health. The encoded CDR3 is CAWSLQGDQPQHF. The nucleotide sequence is given as TGTGCCTGGAGTTTACAGGGGGATCAGCCCCAGCATTTT.